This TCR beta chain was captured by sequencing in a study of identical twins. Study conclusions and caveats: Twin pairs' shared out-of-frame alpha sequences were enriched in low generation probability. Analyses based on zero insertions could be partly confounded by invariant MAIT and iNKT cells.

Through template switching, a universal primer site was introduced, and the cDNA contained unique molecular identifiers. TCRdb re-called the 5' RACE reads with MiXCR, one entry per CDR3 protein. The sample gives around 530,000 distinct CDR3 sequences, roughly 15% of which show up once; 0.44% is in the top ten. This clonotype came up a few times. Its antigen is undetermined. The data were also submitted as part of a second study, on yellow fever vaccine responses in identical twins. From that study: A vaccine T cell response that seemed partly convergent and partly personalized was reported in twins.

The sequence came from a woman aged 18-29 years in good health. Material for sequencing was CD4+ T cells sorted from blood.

CDR3 in amino acids: CASSEILSGSSTDTQYF. The CDR3 DNA is TGTGCCAGCAGTGAAATATTAAGCGGGAGTAGCACAGATACGCAGTATTTT. V is TRBV6-1 and J is TRBJ2-3; 8 bases fit TRBD2. The CDR3 is 17 amino acids. Germline loops: CDR1 MNHNS, CDR2 SASEGT. After removal of 2 bases from V and 0 bases from J, the junction contained 7 bases not matched to a gene.